The 14 T cell receptor beta chains given below trace back to one sample, sequenced in a study of T-cell memory formation after mild COVID-19. TCRdb ran MiXCR on the 5' RACE reads and lists one entry per CDR3 protein. The profile covers more than 150,000 distinct CDR3 sequences, with approximately 10% appearing a single time and 3.5% to 4.5% taken by the ten largest. The sequenced material came from PBMCs or a T cell subset sorted from them (not recorded which). The origin of the receptors is a man younger than 35 who had mild COVID-19 (a few samples of this study predate the infection). Cell type and time point are not known.

In its sample, this clonotype was seen a few times. The chain couples TRBV23-1 to TRBJ1-2; D gene ambiguous. TRBV23-1 qualifies as an ORF whose function is uncertain. The V and J ends lost 4 bases and 0 bases respectively, with 12 bases between them. The CDR3 length is 15 residues. Here the CDR3 DNA reads TGCGCCAGCAGTCCCCGGAGATTCGCTAACTATGGCTACACCTTC. It yields the protein CASSPRRFANYGYTF.

This clonotype has just a few counts. The CDR3 reads CAISGTGQETQYF. For the CDR3, the DNA is TGTGCCATCAGTGGGACAGGGCAAGAGACCCAGTACTTC. This chain connects TRBV10-3 to TRBJ2-5; TRBD1 agrees at 8 bases. Germline-derived CDR1 and CDR2 are ENHRY and SYGVKD. Trimming at V came to 4 bases and at J to 2 bases, leaving 0 bases not matched to a gene. This CDR3 is built from 13 residues.

This clonotype was detected many times. The chain couples TRBV27 to TRBJ1-6; 9 nucleotides match TRBD1. After removal of 5 bases from V and 15 bases from J, the junction contained 8 bases not matched to a gene. Looked up from germline, CDR1 is MNHEY and CDR2 is SMNVEV (reference sequence). The CDR3 sequence is 13 residues long. DNA for the CDR3: TGTGCCAGCAGTCTCGAGACAGGGGGACACCTCCACTTT. It is translated as CASSLETGGHLHF.

The chain combines TRBV20-1 with TRBJ1-5, with TRBD1 matching over 7 bases. The CDR3 spans 11 residues. V lost 6 bases, J lost 7 bases, and 3 bases stayed unmatched. Germline assignment: CDR1 DFQATT and CDR2 SNEGSKA (reference sequence). CDR3 region: CSAQQGQPQHF. Here the CDR3 DNA reads TGCAGTGCGCAACAGGGGCAGCCCCAGCATTTT.

The table lists this clonotype with a few counts. This chain uses TRBV12-3 or TRBV12-4 with TRBJ1-5; D possibly corresponds to TRBD1 (6 bases). CDR3 length: 13 residues. The V gene lost 3 bases and the J gene lost 7 bases, with 10 bases spanning the gap. CDR3 DNA: TGTGCCAGCAGTTTGGGGGCAGGACAGCCCCAGCATTTT. This sequence encodes CASSLGAGQPQHF.

Many counts were recorded for this clonotype. This chain uses TRBV7-2 with TRBJ2-5; 7 bases agree with TRBD2. There are 17 residues in the CDR3. Germline trimming cut 4 bases from V and 5 bases from J; bases unmatched to any gene: 16. Germline CDR1 SGHTA, CDR2 FQGNSA. CDR3 residues: CASSSRPGGLGVETQYF. In DNA form, the CDR3 reads TGTGCCAGCAGCTCGCGTCCCGGGGGGTTAGGGGTGGAGACCCAGTACTTC. The full variable domain, in which reference TRBV7-2 and TRBJ2-5 provide the parts outside the CDR3, is GAGVSQSPSNKVTEKGKDVELRCDPISGHTALYWYRQSLGQGLEFLIYFQGNSAPDKSGLPSDRFSAERTGGSVSTLTIQRTQQEDSAVYLCASSSRPGGLGVETQYFGPGTRLLVL.

The chain combines TRBV4-1 with TRBJ2-6; 9 bases line up with TRBD1. CDR3 size: 18 residues. The ends lost 3 bases at V and 0 bases at J; junction bases unmatched: 6. Germline CDR1 reads MGHRA; CDR2 reads YSYEKL. The CDR3 protein is CASSQPGQGVSGANVLTF. The CDR3 nucleotides read TGCGCCAGCAGCCAGCCGGGACAGGGCGTCTCTGGGGCCAACGTCCTGACTTTC.

This clonotype showed up just a few times. The V and J genes are TRBV15 and TRBJ2-7; TRBD2 matches 10 bases. Losses at the gene ends were 1 base for V and 3 bases for J; bases not matched to a gene: 6. The CDR3 is 16 residues long. Germline V CDR1 and CDR2: LNHNV, YYDKDF (reference sequence). For the CDR3, the DNA is TGTGCCACCAGCAGAGGTGGAGCGGGGGGGAACTACGAGCAGTACGTC. Amino acids: CATSRGGAGGNYEQYV.

This clonotype was seen at least ten times. This chain connects TRBV7-2 to TRBJ2-7, with 9 positions matching TRBD1. The germline V gene encodes CDR1 SGHTA and CDR2 FQGNSA. V lost 5 bases to trimming and J lost 3 bases; unmatched junction nucleotides: 5. CDR3 length: 14 residues. CDR3: CASSPGTGFYEQYF. CDR3 in DNA: TGTGCCAGCAGCCCCGGGACAGGGTTCTACGAGCAGTACTTC.

The chain combines TRBV2 with TRBJ1-2, with TRBD1 matching over 8 bases. Germline CDR1 and CDR2: SNHLY and FYNNEI. J gave up 8 bases and V 8 bases, and 4 bases lay outside the gene matches. This CDR3 has 11 amino acids. The CDR3 region is CASDRGAGYTF. CDR3 coding DNA: TGTGCCAGCGACAGGGGAGCCGGCTACACCTTC.

This clonotype was picked up many times. V gene TRBV7-8 combines with J gene TRBJ2-5; 7 nucleotides match TRBD1. This CDR3 spans 13 amino acids. Trimming at V came to 5 bases and at J to 3 bases, leaving 3 bases not matched to a gene. The germline CDR1 and CDR2 sequences are SGHVS and FQNEAQ. The CDR3 DNA is TGTGCCAGCAGCCCCGGGACAGAAGAGACCCAGTACTTC. Its translation: CASSPGTEETQYF.

The J gene is TRBJ2-4, the V gene TRBV10-3, with no clear D. Germline V CDR1 and CDR2: ENHRY, SYGVKD. The CDR3 is made up of 13 amino acids. V lost 2 bases and J lost 5, with 7 bases in between. The chain's CDR3 is CAISEGLENIQYF. CDR3 DNA sequence: TGTGCCATCAGTGAGGGGTTGGAAAACATTCAGTACTTC.

This clonotype was observed many times. V gene TRBV5-1 combines with J gene TRBJ2-4; 7 bases are shared with TRBD2. This CDR3 contains 14 residues. With V trimmed by 4 bases and J by 8 bases, 9 bases remained unmatched. Per germline, CDR1 SGHRS and CDR2 YFSETQ. The CDR3 DNA follows: TGCGCCAGCAGCCCGCCTAGCGGACCCGACATTCAGTACTTC. Translation: CASSPPSGPDIQYF.

This clonotype was detected only a few times. V gene TRBV12-3 or TRBV12-4 combines with J gene TRBJ1-1; 7 nucleotides align to TRBD1. V trimming: 5 bases; J trimming: 5 bases; junction bases outside the gene matches: 8. The CDR3 consists of 14 residues. The CDR3 loop reads CASSGQAGLTEAFF. In DNA form, the CDR3 reads TGTGCCAGCAGTGGACAGGCAGGACTGACTGAAGCTTTCTTT.